This is a list of T cell receptor beta chains from one sample in a study of a mutant IDH1 vaccine in newly diagnosed glioma. Their antigen targets remain unknown. Here immunoSEQ multiplex PCR was the method, and the copy in TCRdb shows in-frame clones only, minus some. The sample carries some 40,000 clones, about four fifths recorded once. The sequencing used PBMCs, collected from a glioma patient whose treatment included an IDH1 peptide vaccine. These receptors were obtained from a man aged 40-49 years with glioma. Both conserved end residues are part of each CDR3.

v_gene	CDR3aa
TRBV4-1	CASSQDQGSPYEQYF
TRBV11-2	CASSLGAYEQYF
TRBV4-2	CASSQEASPSGRGNEQFF
TRBV6-6	CASSHHYEQYF
TRBV5-1	CASSLGPGEGGNEKLFF
TRBV5-1	CASSVTNEQFF
TRBV5-4	CASSSLRAANTGELFF
TRBV5-1	CASTPIGTGFYEQYF
TRBV4-3	CASSQEQSSYNEQFF
TRBV30	CAWSVWRKTNEKLFF
TRBV25-1	CASSESGAGGAGANVLTF
TRBV4-2	CASSQVLQRGTEAFF
TRBV11-2	CASSLERAAYSPLHF
TRBV11-2	CASSPPGGEQYF
TRBV19	CASSMGSPNEKLFF
TRBV15	CATSREPQGNLNVLTF
TRBV5-1	CASSGDPYGYTF
TRBV7-8	CASSPPGQGNTEAFF
TRBV4-3	CASSQATGGEHYGYTF
TRBV6-6	CASSYVSGGELFF
TRBV7-8	CASSLGIQGAKDYGYTF
TRBV6-5	CATKMGSFQVYGYTF
TRBV27	CASSFGESPDTQYF
TRBV7-2	CASSLGSLGGYTF
TRBV5-5	CASSLMTGDTQYF
TRBV16	CASSEGGNYGYTF
TRBV27	CASGNYREQYF
TRBV7-2	CASSSSGQGYTQYF
TRBV9	CASSVTPSSYEQYF
TRBV7-2	CASSLIANYGYTF
TRBV5-6	CASRGTPLGQRGYEQYF
TRBV5-1	CASSPPLGAQGSTGELFF
TRBV30	CACTPPGLGSYNEQFF
TRBV30	CAWSVSRTALNTEAFF
TRBV7-9	CASSFPLRTGELFF
TRBV5-6	CASSTRVWGNTIYF
TRBV5-4	CASSSKETGELFF
TRBV5-8	CASSLGGEGAQYF
TRBV19	CASRTGVGYTF
TRBV4-3	CASSQGIATYQETQYF
TRBV7-6	CASSWFGTAYEQYF
TRBV28	CASRLVQPPSNQPQHF
TRBV7-9	CASSLGREGQVNEQFF
TRBV11-2	CASSLTAGAHYGYTF
TRBV5-6	CASSVGPRTNTEAFF
TRBV30	CAWSVAWLKRERGEQFF
TRBV19	CASSSLGGGELFF
TRBV30	CAWSGSSGFNSPLHF
TRBV19	CASNLTGVHYEQYF
TRBV28	CASSLVFTDTQYF
TRBV28	CASRAGVTYEQYF
TRBV4-3	CASSQELAGGGTGELFF